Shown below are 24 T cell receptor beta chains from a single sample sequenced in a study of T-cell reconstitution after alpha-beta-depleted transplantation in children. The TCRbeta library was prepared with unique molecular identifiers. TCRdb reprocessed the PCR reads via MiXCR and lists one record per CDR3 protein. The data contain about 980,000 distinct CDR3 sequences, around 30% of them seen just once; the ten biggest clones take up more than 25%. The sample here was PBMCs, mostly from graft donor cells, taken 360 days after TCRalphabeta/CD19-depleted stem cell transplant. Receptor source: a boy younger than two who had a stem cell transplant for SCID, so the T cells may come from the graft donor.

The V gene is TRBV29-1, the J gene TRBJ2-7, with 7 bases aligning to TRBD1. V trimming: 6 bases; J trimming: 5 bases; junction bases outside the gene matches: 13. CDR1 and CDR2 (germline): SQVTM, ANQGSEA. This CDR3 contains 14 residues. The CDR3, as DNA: TGCAGCGTAGCAAAAAGGACAGGTAAAAACGAGCAGTACTTC. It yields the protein CSVAKRTGKNEQYF.

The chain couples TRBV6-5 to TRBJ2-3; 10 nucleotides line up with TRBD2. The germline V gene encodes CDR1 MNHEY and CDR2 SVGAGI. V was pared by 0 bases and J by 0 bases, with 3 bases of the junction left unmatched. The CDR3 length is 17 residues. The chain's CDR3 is CASSYSLAGDSTDTQYF. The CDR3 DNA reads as TGTGCCAGCAGTTACTCTCTAGCGGGGGACAGCACAGATACGCAGTATTTT.

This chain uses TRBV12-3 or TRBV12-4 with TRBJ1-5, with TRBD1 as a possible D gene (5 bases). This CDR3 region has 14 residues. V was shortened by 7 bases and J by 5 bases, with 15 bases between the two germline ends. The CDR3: CASIKGLKDQPQHF. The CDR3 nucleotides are TGTGCCAGCATTAAGGGGCTGAAAGATCAGCCCCAGCATTTT.

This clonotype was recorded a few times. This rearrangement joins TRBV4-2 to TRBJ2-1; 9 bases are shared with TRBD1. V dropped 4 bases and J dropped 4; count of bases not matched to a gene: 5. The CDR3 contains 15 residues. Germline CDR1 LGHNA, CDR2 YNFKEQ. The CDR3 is CASSPQGARYNEQFF. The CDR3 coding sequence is TGTGCCAGCAGCCCACAGGGGGCGCGGTACAATGAGCAGTTCTTC.

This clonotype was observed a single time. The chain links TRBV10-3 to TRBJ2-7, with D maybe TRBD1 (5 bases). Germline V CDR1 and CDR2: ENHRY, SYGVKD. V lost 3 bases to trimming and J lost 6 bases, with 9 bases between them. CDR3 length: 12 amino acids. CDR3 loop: CAISDQGGEQYF. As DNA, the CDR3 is TGTGCCATCAGTGACCAGGGCGGCGAGCAGTACTTC.

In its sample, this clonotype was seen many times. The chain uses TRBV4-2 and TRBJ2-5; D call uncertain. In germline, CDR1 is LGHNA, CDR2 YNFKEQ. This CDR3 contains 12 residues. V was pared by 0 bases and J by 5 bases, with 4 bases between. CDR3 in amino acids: CASSQDWETQYF. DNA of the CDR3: TGTGCCAGCAGCCAAGACTGGGAGACCCAGTACTTC.

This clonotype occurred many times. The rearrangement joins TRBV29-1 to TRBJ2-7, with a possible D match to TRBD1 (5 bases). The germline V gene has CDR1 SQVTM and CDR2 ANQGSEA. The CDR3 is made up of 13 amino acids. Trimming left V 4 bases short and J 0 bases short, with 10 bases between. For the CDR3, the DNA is TGCAGCGTTGTAGGACACCTCTCCTACGAGCAGTACTTC. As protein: CSVVGHLSYEQYF.

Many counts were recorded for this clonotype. CDR3 sequence: CASSSAAVGELFF. The CDR3 DNA follows: TGCGCCAGCAGCTCGGCGGCAGTCGGGGAGCTGTTTTTT. The chain couples TRBV5-1 to TRBJ2-2; D unclear. The germline gives CDR1 SGHRS, CDR2 YFSETQ. Trimming left V 3 bases short and J 7 bases short, with 10 bases between. The CDR3 runs to 13 residues.

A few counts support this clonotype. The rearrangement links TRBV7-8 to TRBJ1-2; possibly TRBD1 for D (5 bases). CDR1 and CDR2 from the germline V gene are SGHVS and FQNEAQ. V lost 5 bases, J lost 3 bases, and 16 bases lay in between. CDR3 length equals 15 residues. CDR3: CASSPTATRDYGYTF. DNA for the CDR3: TGTGCCAGCAGCCCGACAGCTACCCGGGACTATGGCTACACCTTC.

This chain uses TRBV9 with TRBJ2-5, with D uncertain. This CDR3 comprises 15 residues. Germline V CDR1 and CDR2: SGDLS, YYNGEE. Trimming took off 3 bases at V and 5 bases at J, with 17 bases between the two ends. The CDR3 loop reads CASSANGLAVETQYF. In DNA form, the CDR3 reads TGTGCCAGCAGCGCAAACGGTTTAGCCGTTGAGACCCAGTACTTC.

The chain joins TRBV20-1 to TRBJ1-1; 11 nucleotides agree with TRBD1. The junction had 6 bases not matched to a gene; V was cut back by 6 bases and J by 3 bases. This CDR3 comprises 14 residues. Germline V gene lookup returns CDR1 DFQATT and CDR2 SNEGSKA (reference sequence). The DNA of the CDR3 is TGCAGTGCGGATGCGGGACAGGGGGACACTGAAGCTTTCTTT. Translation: CSADAGQGDTEAFF.

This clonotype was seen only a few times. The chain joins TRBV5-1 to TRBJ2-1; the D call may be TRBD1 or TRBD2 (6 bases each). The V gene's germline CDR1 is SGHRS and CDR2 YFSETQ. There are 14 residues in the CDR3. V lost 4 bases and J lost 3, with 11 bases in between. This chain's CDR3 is CASSRGPDYNEQFF. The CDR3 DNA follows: TGCGCCAGCAGCCGGGGGCCGGACTACAATGAGCAGTTCTTC.

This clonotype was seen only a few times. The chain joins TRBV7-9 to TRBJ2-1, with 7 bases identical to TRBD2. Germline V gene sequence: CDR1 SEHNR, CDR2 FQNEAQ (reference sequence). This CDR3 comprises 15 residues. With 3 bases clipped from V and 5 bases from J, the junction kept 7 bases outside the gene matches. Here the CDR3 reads CASSFFSGGDNEQFF. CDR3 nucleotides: TGTGCCAGCAGCTTCTTTTCGGGGGGTGACAATGAGCAGTTCTTC.

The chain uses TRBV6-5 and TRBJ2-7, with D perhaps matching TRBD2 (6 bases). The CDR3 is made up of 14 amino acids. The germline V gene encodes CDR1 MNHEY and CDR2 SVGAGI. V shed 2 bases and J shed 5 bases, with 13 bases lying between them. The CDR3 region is CASSYGGDRHEQYF. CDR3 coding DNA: TGTGCCAGCAGTTACGGCGGGGACCGCCACGAGCAGTACTTC.

The CDR3 DNA follows: TGTGCCAGTAGTACGTTGTCTGGGGCCAACGTCCTGACTTTC. Amino acid sequence: CASSTLSGANVLTF. The J gene is TRBJ2-6, the V gene TRBV19; D unresolved. CDR1 and CDR2 from the germline V gene are LNHDA and SQIVND (reference sequence). This CDR3 has 14 residues. V was shortened by 4 bases and J by 1 base, with 5 bases between the two germline ends.

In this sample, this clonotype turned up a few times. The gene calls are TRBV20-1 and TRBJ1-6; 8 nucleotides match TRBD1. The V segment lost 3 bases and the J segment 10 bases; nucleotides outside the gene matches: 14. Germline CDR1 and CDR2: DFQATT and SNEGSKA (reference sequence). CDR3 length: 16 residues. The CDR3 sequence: CSASRPWTGKGSPLHF. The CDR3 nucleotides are TGCAGTGCTAGTAGACCGTGGACAGGGAAAGGATCACCCCTCCACTTT.

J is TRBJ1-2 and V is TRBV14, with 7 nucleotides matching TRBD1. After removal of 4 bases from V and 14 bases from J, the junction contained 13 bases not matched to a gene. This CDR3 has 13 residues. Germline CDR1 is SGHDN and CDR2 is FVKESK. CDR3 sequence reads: CASSLPGQSTETF. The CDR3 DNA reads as TGTGCCAGCAGCCTCCCGGGACAGTCTACCGAAACCTTC.

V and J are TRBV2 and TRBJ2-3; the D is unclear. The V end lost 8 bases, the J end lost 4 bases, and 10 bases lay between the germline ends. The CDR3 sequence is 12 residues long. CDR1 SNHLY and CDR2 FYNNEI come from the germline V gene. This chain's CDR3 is CASVLGSDTQYF. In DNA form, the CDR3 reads TGTGCCAGCGTCCTAGGCTCAGATACGCAGTATTTT.

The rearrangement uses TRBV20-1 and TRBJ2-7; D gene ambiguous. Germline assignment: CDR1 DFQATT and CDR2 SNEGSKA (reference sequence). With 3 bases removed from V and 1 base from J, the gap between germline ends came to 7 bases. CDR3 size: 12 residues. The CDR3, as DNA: TGCAGTGCTAGTTCTGGTTCCTACGAGCAGTACTTC. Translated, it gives CSASSGSYEQYF.

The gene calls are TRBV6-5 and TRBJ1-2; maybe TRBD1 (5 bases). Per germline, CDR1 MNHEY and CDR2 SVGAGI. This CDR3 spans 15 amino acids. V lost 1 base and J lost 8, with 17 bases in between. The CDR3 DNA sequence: TGTGCCAGCAGTTACTTCACGGCAGGGCATTTAGGCTACACCTTC. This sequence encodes CASSYFTAGHLGYTF.

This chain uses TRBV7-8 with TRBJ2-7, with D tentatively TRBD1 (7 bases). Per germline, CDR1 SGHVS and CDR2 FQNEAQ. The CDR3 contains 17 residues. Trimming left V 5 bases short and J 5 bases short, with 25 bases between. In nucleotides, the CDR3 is TGTGCCAGCAGCCCCCTGTTGGGCGGGACAGAGATCCACGAGCAGTACTTC. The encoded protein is CASSPLLGGTEIHEQYF. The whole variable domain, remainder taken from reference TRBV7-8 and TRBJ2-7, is GAGVSQSPRYKVAKRGQDVALRCDPISGHVSLFWYQQALGQGPEFLTYFQNEAQLDKSGLPSDRFFAERPEGSVSTLKIQRTQQEDSAVYLCASSPLLGGTEIHEQYFGPGTRLTVT.

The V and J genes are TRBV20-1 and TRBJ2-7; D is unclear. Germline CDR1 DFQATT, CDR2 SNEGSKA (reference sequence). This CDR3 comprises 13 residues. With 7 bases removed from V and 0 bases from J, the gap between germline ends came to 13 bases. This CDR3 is CSVRRRSSYEQYF. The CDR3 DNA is TGCAGTGTCCGTCGGCGGAGCTCCTACGAGCAGTACTTC.

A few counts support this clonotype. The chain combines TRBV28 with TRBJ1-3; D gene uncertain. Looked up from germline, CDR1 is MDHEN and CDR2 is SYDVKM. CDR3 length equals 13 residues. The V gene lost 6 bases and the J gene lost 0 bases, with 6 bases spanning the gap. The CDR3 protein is CASSGDSGNTIYF. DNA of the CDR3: TGTGCCAGCAGCGGGGACTCTGGAAACACCATATATTTT.

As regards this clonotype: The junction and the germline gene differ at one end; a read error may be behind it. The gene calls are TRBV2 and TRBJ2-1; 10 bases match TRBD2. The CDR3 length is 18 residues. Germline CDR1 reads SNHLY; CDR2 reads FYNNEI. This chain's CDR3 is CASSELAGAPSSYNEEFF. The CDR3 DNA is TGTGCCAGCAGTGAACTAGCGGGGGCCCCGAGTTCCTACAATGAGGAGTTCTTC.